This record looks at one T cell receptor (beta chain) sequence and its context. This entry belongs to a study of blood T cell repertoires in COVID-19. At the level of the study: The study drew acute and convalescent COVID-19 samples from the United States, Italy and Spain. In each case, the material was cDNA or gDNA derived from T cells, B-cell-depleted T cells, or PBMCs.

As processed by the authors: Amplification from reference gene primers served as the basis for estimated nucleated cell counts. Sequenced by immunoSEQ multiplex PCR; TCRdb stores in-frame clones only, minus some. D and trimming come from the DNA, and the V and J calls and clone size come from that table. The data hold approximately 210,000 clones, with 83% observed a single time. The receptor's source is an older woman with active or convalescent COVID-19. The sample consisted of peripheral blood.

CDR3 in DNA: TGTGCCAGCTTTGGCCAGGGAAACACCGGGGAGCTGTTTTTT. Translation gives CASFGQGNTGELFF. J is TRBJ2-2 and V is TRBV28; tentative D call: TRBD1 (5 bases). The ends were cut back, 8 bases at V and 2 bases at J, with 12 bases in the middle. Germline V lookup: CDR1 MDHEN, CDR2 SYDVKM. CDR3 length equals 14 residues.